A single sample is the source of the 29 T cell receptor beta chains below, sequenced in a study of blood T cell repertoires in COVID-19. Method: immunoSEQ multiplex PCR; TCRdb's copy keeps in-frame clones and lacks some. The data contain 71,000 or so clones, approximately 80% of them singletons. Sequencing used peripheral blood. The receptors were sampled from a man aged 50 or older with acute or convalescent COVID-19.

This chain joins TRBV9 and TRBJ1-1, with 7 bases identical to TRBD1. Germline V gene lookup returns CDR1 SGDLS and CDR2 YYNGEE. The J segment lost 1 base and the V segment lost 4 bases, leaving 4 bases of the junction unmatched. The CDR3 sequence is 14 residues long. The CDR3 loop is CASSITGENTEAFF. The CDR3 DNA reads as TGTGCCAGCAGCATTACAGGGGAGAACACTGAAGCTTTCTTT.

CDR3 sequence: CASSFGGSYGYTF. For the CDR3, the DNA is TGTGCCAGCAGCTTTGGGGGCAGCTATGGCTACACCTTC. The chain combines TRBV7-3 with TRBJ1-2; D perhaps matches TRBD1 (6 bases). The CDR3 length is 13 residues. The V end was cut by 3 bases, the J end by 4 bases, with 9 bases between. CDR1 is SGHTA and CDR2 is FQGTGA in the germline V gene.

The J gene is TRBJ1-6, the V gene TRBV28, with TRBD1 identical over 10 bases. CDR1 is MDHEN and CDR2 is SYDVKM in the germline V gene. V was pared by 3 bases and J by 0 bases, with 5 bases of the junction left unmatched. This CDR3 has 18 residues. The CDR3 protein is CASSFPGQGFSYNSPLHF. Here the CDR3 DNA reads TGTGCCAGCAGTTTTCCGGGACAGGGGTTCTCCTATAATTCACCCCTCCACTTT.

This clone was observed a few times. This chain joins TRBV6-5 and TRBJ1-1; D remains unclear. CDR1 and CDR2 (germline): MNHEY, SVGAGI. CDR3 length: 14 amino acids. V was clipped by 3 bases and J by 5 bases, with 13 bases between them. CDR3 nucleotide sequence: TGTGCCAGCAGTTATAGCCCCCAGCAGACTGAAGCTTTCTTT. Amino acid sequence: CASSYSPQQTEAFF.

This clone was seen only once. This chain connects TRBV15 to TRBJ2-3; possible D gene TRBD2, 5 bases. Germline lookup yields CDR1 LNHNV and CDR2 YYDKDF (reference sequence). CDR3 length: 12 amino acids. V was clipped by 3 bases and J by 5 bases, with 6 bases between them. The CDR3 is CATSSRGDTQYF. CDR3 DNA: TGTGCCACCAGCAGCCGGGGAGATACGCAGTATTTT.

This clone has just one count. The genes are TRBV7-2 and TRBJ2-1, with TRBD2 matching over 7 bases. Germline V CDR1 and CDR2: SGHTA, FQGNSA. CDR3 size: 15 residues. Trimming took 2 bases from V and 4 from J; bases not matched to a gene: 5. The CDR3 region has the DNA TGTGCCAGCAGCTTACAACAGCGGGATTACAATGAGCAGTTCTTC. As protein: CASSLQQRDYNEQFF.

The J gene is TRBJ2-7, the V gene TRBV5-1; 9 nucleotides agree with TRBD2. CDR1 SGHRS and CDR2 YFSETQ come from the germline V gene. The trim removed 0 bases at V and 2 bases at J, leaving 6 bases unmatched. CDR3 length: 16 residues. As DNA, the CDR3 is TGCGCCAGCAGCTTGGATATCAGCGGGGGGACCTACGAGCAGTACTTC. It encodes CASSLDISGGTYEQYF.

The rearrangement joins TRBV5-1 to TRBJ2-2; no clear D. Germline assignment: CDR1 SGHRS and CDR2 YFSETQ. Trimming took 1 base from V and 6 from J, leaving 16 bases between them. The CDR3 length is 16 residues. The CDR3: CASSLRSSVEAGELFF. The CDR3 DNA reads TGCGCCAGCAGCTTGCGTAGCAGCGTTGAGGCCGGGGAGCTGTTTTTT.

The genes are TRBV4-2 and TRBJ2-7, with TRBD2 identical over 10 bases. Unmatched junction bases numbered 6, after V lost 1 base and J lost 6 bases. This CDR3 comprises 15 residues. The V gene's germline CDR1 is LGHNA and CDR2 YNFKEQ. The CDR3 DNA reads as TGTGCCAGCAGCCAAGGGGGGACTAGCGCTACCGAGCAGTACTTC. It specifies CASSQGGTSATEQYF.

This clone was found once. This chain joins TRBV4-3 and TRBJ2-7; 7 bases match TRBD1. CDR1 is LGHNA and CDR2 is YSLEER in the germline V gene. The junction had 6 bases not matched to a gene; V was cut back by 1 base and J by 0 bases. CDR3 length: 16 residues. CDR3 region: CASSQGAGTVSYEQYF. CDR3 DNA: TGCGCCAGCAGCCAAGGCGCCGGGACAGTCTCCTACGAGCAGTACTTC.

V gene TRBV12-3 or TRBV12-4 combines with J gene TRBJ1-5; the D is unclear. V was trimmed by 3 bases and J by 5 bases, leaving 8 bases between them. The CDR3 contains 13 residues. CDR3 in DNA: TGTGCCAGCAGTTTCACGGGGTATCAGCCCCAGCATTTT. Its translation: CASSFTGYQPQHF.

The chain couples TRBV28 to TRBJ2-7; a possible D gene is TRBD1 (6 bases). The CDR3 is 13 residues long. Germline V CDR1 and CDR2: MDHEN, SYDVKM. V shed 5 bases and J shed 2 bases, with 10 bases lying between them. CDR3 sequence reads: CASSPGQTYEQYF. For the CDR3, the DNA is TGTGCCAGCAGTCCTGGACAGACCTACGAGCAGTACTTC. The full variable domain, rest sourced from reference TRBV28 and TRBJ2-7, is DVKVTQSSRYLVKRTGEKVFLECVQDMDHENMFWYRQDPGLGLRLIYFSYDVKMKEKGDIPEGYSVSREKKERFSLILESASTNQTSMYLCASSPGQTYEQYFGPGTRLTVT.

V gene TRBV1 combines with J gene TRBJ2-7; TRBD1, the table's D call, lacks a check against the DNA. TRBV1 is classified as a pseudogene. This CDR3 region has 14 residues. The CDR3 coding sequence is TGCACCAGCAGCCAAGACAGGATCTCCTACGAGCAGTACTTC. It specifies CTSSQDRISYEQYF.

V gene TRBV6-5 combines with J gene TRBJ2-3; D may be TRBD2 (6 bases). The CDR3 spans 15 residues. The germline CDR1 and CDR2 sequences are MNHEY and SVGAGI. Trimming left V 11 bases short and J 2 bases short, with 20 bases between. CDR3 coding DNA: TGTGCCCCCCAGGAGGCTAGCGCGAACACAGATACGCAGTATTTT. It encodes CAPQEASANTDTQYF.

The chain has TRBV18 and TRBJ1-5, with 8 bases identical to TRBD1. Germline V lookup: CDR1 KGHSH, CDR2 LQKENI. The trim removed 1 base at V and 4 bases at J, leaving 12 bases unmatched. The CDR3 length is 18 residues. Here the CDR3 reads CASSPRAGGSTLNQPQHF. DNA for the CDR3: TGTGCCAGCTCACCACGGGCAGGGGGCTCGACACTGAATCAGCCCCAGCATTTT.

This sequence joins TRBV27 and TRBJ2-5, with 10 bases that match TRBD1. Germline trimming cut 4 bases from V and 5 bases from J; bases unmatched to any gene: 7. CDR3 length equals 15 residues. Germline V gene sequence: CDR1 MNHEY, CDR2 SMNVEV (reference sequence). Here the CDR3 reads CASSSPGQGLETQYF. The CDR3 coding sequence is TGTGCCAGCAGTTCACCGGGACAGGGGCTGGAGACCCAGTACTTC.

The genes are TRBV18 and TRBJ1-3; unclear D gene. The germline V gene encodes CDR1 KGHSH and CDR2 LQKENI. The CDR3 spans 17 residues. V lost 3 bases to trimming and J lost 0 bases, with 15 bases between them. The CDR3 DNA sequence: TGTGCCAGCTCACCCAATCCAGGATTAAACTCTGGAAACACCATATATTTT. It yields the protein CASSPNPGLNSGNTIYF. Using reference TRBV18 and TRBJ1-3 for the parts outside the CDR3, the full variable domain is NAGVMQNPRHLVRRRGQEARLRCSPMKGHSHVYWYRQLPEEGLKFMVYLQKENIIDESGMPKERFSAEFPKEGPSILRIQQVVRGDSAAYFCASSPNPGLNSGNTIYFGEGSWLTVV.

The chain recombines TRBV18 with TRBJ2-2; 10 positions match TRBD1. Germline values: CDR1 KGHSH, CDR2 LQKENI. Trimming cost V 1 base and J 5 bases; bases outside gene matches: 1. The length of the CDR3 is 15 residues. CDR3 DNA: TGTGCCAGCTCACCACGGGACAGGGGTACCGGGGAGCTGTTTTTT. Encoded protein: CASSPRDRGTGELFF.

The chain is built from TRBV7-8 and TRBJ1-3; 9 nucleotides agree with TRBD1. The CDR3 length is 15 residues. Germline V CDR1 and CDR2: SGHVS, FQNEAQ. Trimming took 5 bases from V and 4 from J; bases not matched to a gene: 6. The CDR3 DNA follows: TGTGCCAGCAGCCGAGCCGGGACAGGGGGAAACACCATATATTTT. This encodes CASSRAGTGGNTIYF.

The chain carries TRBV3-1 (or the pseudogene TRBV3-2) and TRBJ2-7, with 8 bases matching TRBD2. The germline V gene encodes CDR1 LGHDT and CDR2 YNNKEL (reference sequence). V lost 0 bases to trimming and J lost 5 bases; unmatched junction nucleotides: 9. CDR3 size: 16 residues. The CDR3 region is CASSQEGGTRSNEQYF. CDR3 in DNA: TGTGCCAGCAGCCAAGAAGGAGGGACTAGATCCAACGAGCAGTACTTC.

The chain recombines TRBV15 with TRBJ1-1; a possible D gene is TRBD1 (5 bases). This CDR3 contains 16 residues. The V gene lost 0 bases and the J gene lost 9 bases, with 20 bases spanning the gap. Germline values: CDR1 LNHNV, CDR2 YYDKDF (reference sequence). For the CDR3, the DNA is TGTGCCACCAGCAGAGAGAGCCCCGGGACGGGGGAGCAAGCTTTCTTT. Protein product: CATSRESPGTGEQAFF.

The rearrangement uses TRBV7-2 and TRBJ2-1, with 11 bases fitting TRBD2. V shed 5 bases and J 7 bases; nucleotides not matched to a gene: 7. CDR1 is SGHTA, CDR2 FQGNSA, per germline. This CDR3 comprises 15 residues. The CDR3 nucleotides read TGTGCCAGCAGCCCTACTAGCGGGAGTAAGAATGAGCAGTTCTTC. This sequence encodes CASSPTSGSKNEQFF.

The CDR3 protein is CASSPGQGLGGELFF. As DNA, the CDR3 is TGCGCCAGCAGCCCGGGACAGGGACTCGGCGGGGAGCTGTTTTTT. The chain recombines TRBV5-1 with TRBJ2-2, with 9 bases identical to TRBD1. CDR1 and CDR2 from the germline V gene are SGHRS and YFSETQ. CDR3 length equals 15 residues. Trimming at V came to 4 bases and at J to 7 bases, leaving 8 bases not matched to a gene.

The chain couples TRBV29-1 to TRBJ2-7, with 8 bases that match TRBD1. Germline V gives CDR1 SQVTM, CDR2 ANQGSEA. V was clipped by 8 bases and J by 4 bases; unmatched bases: 16. This CDR3 comprises 15 residues. Written as DNA, the CDR3 is TGCAGCACCATGGGGGAAGGGACAGGATCATACGAGCAGTACTTC. Its translation is CSTMGEGTGSYEQYF.

The DNA of the CDR3 is TGTGCCAGCAGTGGCAGGACTGCCTACGAGCAGTACTTC. It encodes CASSGRTAYEQYF. The gene calls are TRBV2 and TRBJ2-7; maybe TRBD2 (5 bases). The CDR3 sequence is 13 residues long. V was pared by 4 bases and J by 2 bases, with 9 bases between. Germline CDR1 SNHLY, CDR2 FYNNEI.

This clone was seen only once. The rearrangement links TRBV6-6 to TRBJ1-5; the D is unclear. Trimming took off 2 bases at V and 4 bases at J, with 6 bases between the two ends. The CDR3 extends over 13 amino acids. The germline CDR1 and CDR2 sequences are MNHNY and SVGAGI (reference sequence). The CDR3 is CASSYDWNQPQHF. The CDR3, as DNA: TGTGCCAGCAGTTACGACTGGAATCAGCCCCAGCATTTT.

The V gene is TRBV7-2, the J gene TRBJ2-4, with 8 nucleotides matching TRBD1. From germline, CDR1 is SGHTA and CDR2 FQGNSA. V was clipped by 3 bases and J by 2 bases; unmatched bases: 15. The CDR3 is made up of 19 amino acids. CDR3 nucleotide sequence: TGTGCCAGCAGCTTCCAATCTGGACAGGGCAAGGGAACCAAAAACATTCAGTACTTC. Its protein product is CASSFQSGQGKGTKNIQYF.

This sequence joins TRBV19 and TRBJ1-5, with TRBD1 matching over 9 bases. The CDR3 sequence is 17 residues long. With 7 bases clipped from V and 0 bases from J, the junction kept 10 bases outside the gene matches. Looked up from germline, CDR1 is LNHDA and CDR2 is SQIVND (reference sequence). As DNA, the CDR3 is TGTGCCAGTAACACGGGCACAGGGGGCTATAGCAATCAGCCCCAGCATTTT. Residues: CASNTGTGGYSNQPQHF.

This clone appeared once. V usage is TRBV12-3 or TRBV12-4 and J usage is TRBJ1-1; D gene unclear. The V and J ends lost 1 base and 1 base respectively, with 4 bases between them. This CDR3 comprises 13 residues. The CDR3 nucleotides are TGTGCCAGCAGTTTAGTGAGGAACACTGAAGCTTTCTTT. Residues: CASSLVRNTEAFF.